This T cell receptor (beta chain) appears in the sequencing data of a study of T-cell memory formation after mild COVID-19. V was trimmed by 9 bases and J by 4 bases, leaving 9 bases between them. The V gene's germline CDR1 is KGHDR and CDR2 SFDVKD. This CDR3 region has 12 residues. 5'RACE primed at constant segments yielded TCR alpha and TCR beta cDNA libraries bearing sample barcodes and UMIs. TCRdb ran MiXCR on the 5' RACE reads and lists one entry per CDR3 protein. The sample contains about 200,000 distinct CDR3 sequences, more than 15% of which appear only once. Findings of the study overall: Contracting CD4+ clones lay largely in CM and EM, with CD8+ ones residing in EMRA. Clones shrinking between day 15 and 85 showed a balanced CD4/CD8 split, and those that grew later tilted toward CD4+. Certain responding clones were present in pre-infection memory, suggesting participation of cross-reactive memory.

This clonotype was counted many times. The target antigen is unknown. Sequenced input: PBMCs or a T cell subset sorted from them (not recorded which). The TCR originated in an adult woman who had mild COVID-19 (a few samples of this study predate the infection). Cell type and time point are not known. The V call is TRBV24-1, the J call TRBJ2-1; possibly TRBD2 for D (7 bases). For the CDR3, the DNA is TGTGCCACCGCGGGGGCTTACAATGAGCAGTTCTTC. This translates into CATAGAYNEQFF.